These T cell receptor beta chains were read from a single sample in a study of OX40 agonist ivuxolimab in advanced cancers. Sequenced by immunoSEQ multiplex PCR; TCRdb stores in-frame clones only, minus some. The sample carries about 21,000 clones, more than 75% recorded once. Source: CD4+ or CD8+ T cells sorted from blood, taken in a trial of the OX40 agonist ivuxolimab. The receptors were sampled from an adult with an advanced solid tumor such as melanoma, head and neck, liver or kidney cancer. CDR3s leave out the opening cysteine and the closing phenylalanine or tryptophan. The listing skips clone size in some rows; elsewhere it reads once, few, many or a size class.

V: TRBV13; size: NA; CDR3: ASSPGAEAKSYEQY
V: TRBV7-9; size: NA; CDR3: ASSRTGTGGEQY
V: TRBV6-1; size: NA; CDR3: ASSGRIAYNEQF
V: TRBV30; size: NA; CDR3: ASLSPEDEKLF
V: TRBV2; size: NA; CDR3: ASSAGSSYEQY
V: TRBV19; size: once; CDR3: ASSIDREGYSNQPQH
V: TRBV10-3; size: NA; CDR3: AISEWQGNRDTGELF
V: TRBV7-9; size: NA; CDR3: ASSLPGGGFDTQY
V: TRBV5-6; size: NA; CDR3: ASSGVGQLGTGELF
V: TRBV20-1; size: NA; CDR3: SLMSSGGD
V: TRBV7-8; size: NA; CDR3: ASSPGTVNSPLH
V: TRBV18; size: NA; CDR3: ASSQDSFHEQY
V: TRBV29-1; size: NA; CDR3: SVPQTGTGRYGYT
V: TRBV19; size: NA; CDR3: ASSAGTLPVYEQY
V: TRBV30; size: NA; CDR3: AWSVDGNYGYT
V: TRBV5-1; size: NA; CDR3: ASSPVGDRGLDGYT
V: TRBV15; size: NA; CDR3: ATGEGTAYGYT
V: TRBV5-8; size: NA; CDR3: ASSLYPPYQGAEEQY
V: TRBV15; size: NA; CDR3: ATSTRTVPYEQY
V: TRBV25-1; size: NA; CDR3: ASATGRGRGSYEQY
V: TRBV6-4; size: few; CDR3: ASSASTTSTDTQY
V: TRBV5-6; size: once; CDR3: ASSLVAGTDLVSTDTQY
V: TRBV9; size: NA; CDR3: ASSVVTRDTGELF
V: TRBV7-9; size: NA; CDR3: ASSSDSGYT
V: TRBV2; size: NA; CDR3: ASTTGGGTEAF
V: TRBV29-1; size: NA; CDR3: SVDWQGQF
V: TRBV7-9; size: NA; CDR3: ASSLRLVNEQF
V: TRBV6-6; size: NA; CDR3: ASSYKLAGSEQF
V: TRBV2; size: once; CDR3: ASIYNEQF
V: TRBV7-2; size: NA; CDR3: ASSKTYGTGFEDTQY
V: TRBV2; size: NA; CDR3: ASQGGTSGIPALSYEQY
V: TRBV4-1; size: NA; CDR3: ASSQTTGGGEQY
V: TRBV27; size: NA; CDR3: ASSFPGEGRDNEQF
V: TRBV21-1; size: NA; CDR3: ASSKERTNPSEQY
V: TRBV27; size: once; CDR3: ASSFGQGNSPLH
V: TRBV2; size: NA; CDR3: ASRKDRTGKEKLF
V: TRBV6-5; size: NA; CDR3: ASSYSSRGEKLF
V: TRBV9; size: NA; CDR3: ASSKTGVSNTEAF
V: TRBV21-1; size: NA; CDR3: ASSKGKRPARSGYEQY
V: TRBV7-9; size: NA; CDR3: ASKGDGAKETQY
V: TRBV11-2; size: once; CDR3: ASSLESRLGGYEQY
V: TRBV30; size: NA; CDR3: AWSAQGQGNFATNEKLF
V: TRBV15; size: NA; CDR3: ATSALAGDSSEQF
V: TRBV5-1; size: NA; CDR3: ASSLGAGTDYLEGNSPLH